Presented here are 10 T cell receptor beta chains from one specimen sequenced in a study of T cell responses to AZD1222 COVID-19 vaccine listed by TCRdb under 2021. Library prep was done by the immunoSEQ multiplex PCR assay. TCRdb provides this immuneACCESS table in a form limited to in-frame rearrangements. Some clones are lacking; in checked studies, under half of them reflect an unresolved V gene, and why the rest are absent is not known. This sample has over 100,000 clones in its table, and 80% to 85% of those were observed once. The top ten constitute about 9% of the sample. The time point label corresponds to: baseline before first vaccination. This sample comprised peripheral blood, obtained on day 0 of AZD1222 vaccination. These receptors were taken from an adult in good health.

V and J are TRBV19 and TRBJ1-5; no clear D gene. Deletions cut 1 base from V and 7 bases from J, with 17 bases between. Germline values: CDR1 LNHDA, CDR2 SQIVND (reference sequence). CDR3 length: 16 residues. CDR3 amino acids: CASSIALGRDSQPQHF. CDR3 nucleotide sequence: TGTGCCAGTAGTATAGCCCTAGGGAGGGATTCCCAGCCCCAGCATTTT.

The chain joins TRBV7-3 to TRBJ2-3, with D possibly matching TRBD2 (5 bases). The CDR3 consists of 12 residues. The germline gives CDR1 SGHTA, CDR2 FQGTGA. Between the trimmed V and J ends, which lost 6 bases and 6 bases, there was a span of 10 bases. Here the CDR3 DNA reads TGTGCCAGCAGAACGGAGGACGATACGCAGTATTTT. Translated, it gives CASRTEDDTQYF.

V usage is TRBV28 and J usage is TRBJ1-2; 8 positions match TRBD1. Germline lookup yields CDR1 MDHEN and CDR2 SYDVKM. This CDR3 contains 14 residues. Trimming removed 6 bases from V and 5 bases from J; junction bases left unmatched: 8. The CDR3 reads CASRSGQGTYGYTF. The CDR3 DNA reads TGTGCCAGCAGGTCAGGACAGGGAACATATGGCTACACCTTC.

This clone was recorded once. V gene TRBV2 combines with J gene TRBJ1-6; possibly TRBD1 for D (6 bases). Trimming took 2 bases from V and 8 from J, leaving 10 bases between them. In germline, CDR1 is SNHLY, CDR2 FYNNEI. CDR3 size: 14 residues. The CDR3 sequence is CASSEQGTHSPLHF. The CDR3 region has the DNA TGTGCCAGCAGTGAACAGGGGACGCATTCACCCCTCCACTTT.

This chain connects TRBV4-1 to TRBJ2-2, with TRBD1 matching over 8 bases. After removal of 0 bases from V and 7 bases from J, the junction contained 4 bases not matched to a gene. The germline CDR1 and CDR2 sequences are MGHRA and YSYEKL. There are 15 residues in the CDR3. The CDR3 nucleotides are TGCGCCAGCAGCCAAGAACAGGGGGGAGTCGGGGAGCTGTTTTTT. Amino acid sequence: CASSQEQGGVGELFF.

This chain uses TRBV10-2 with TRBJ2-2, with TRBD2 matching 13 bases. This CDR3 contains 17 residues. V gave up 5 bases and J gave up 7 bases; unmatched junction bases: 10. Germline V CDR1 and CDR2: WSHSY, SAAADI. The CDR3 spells CASSYTGTSGVSGELFF. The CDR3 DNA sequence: TGCGCCAGCAGTTATACCGGGACTAGCGGGGTTAGCGGGGAGCTGTTTTTT.

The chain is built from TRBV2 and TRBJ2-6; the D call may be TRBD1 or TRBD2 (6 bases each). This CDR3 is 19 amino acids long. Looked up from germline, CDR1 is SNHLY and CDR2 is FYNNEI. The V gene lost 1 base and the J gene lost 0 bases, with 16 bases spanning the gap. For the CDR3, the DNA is TGTGCCAGCAGTGAAGGGTGGGGGGCAACCGCCTCTGGGGCCAACGTCCTGACTTTC. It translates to CASSEGWGATASGANVLTF.

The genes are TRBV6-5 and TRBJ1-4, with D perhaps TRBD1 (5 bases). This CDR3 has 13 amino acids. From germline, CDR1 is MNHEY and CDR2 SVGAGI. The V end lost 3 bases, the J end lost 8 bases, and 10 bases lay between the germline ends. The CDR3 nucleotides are TGTGCCAGCAGTTATCAGGGAGCAGAAAAACTGTTTTTT. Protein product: CASSYQGAEKLFF.

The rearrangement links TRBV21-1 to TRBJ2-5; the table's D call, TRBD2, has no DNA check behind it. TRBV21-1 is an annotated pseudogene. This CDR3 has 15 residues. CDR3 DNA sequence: TGTGCCAGCAGAGAGAAAGCGGGTGCTGGGGGGACCCAGTACTTC. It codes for CASREKAGAGGTQYF.

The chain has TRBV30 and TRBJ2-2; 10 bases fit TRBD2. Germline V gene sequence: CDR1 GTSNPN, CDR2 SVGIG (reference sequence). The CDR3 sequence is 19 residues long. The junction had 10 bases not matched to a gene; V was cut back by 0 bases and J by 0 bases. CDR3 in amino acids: CAWSVLGWTSGANTGELFF. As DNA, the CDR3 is TGTGCCTGGAGTGTACTCGGGTGGACTAGCGGTGCGAACACCGGGGAGCTGTTTTTT.